This T cell receptor (beta chain) was found in a study of spatial heterogeneity in lung cancer. Across the study: Detection of beta-chain sequences consistently exceeded that of alpha-chain sequences. Every unique TCR and UMI combination, on average, appeared more than ten times in raw reads.

Time point denoted: sample taken at primary tumor resection. Tumor, nontumor lung or frozen PBMC supplied whole RNA that was sequenced unsorted. Samples were donated by 72 untreated early-stage non-small cell lung cancer patients. Each CDR3 protein gets one entry after TCRdb re-called the 5' RACE reads with MiXCR. The sample has almost 75,000 distinct CDR3 sequences, about an eighth seen once. In this sample, this clonotype turned up a few times. The clonotype comes from a male donor with early-stage non-small cell lung cancer. The sample consisted of PBMCs, taken at surgery.

Written as DNA, the CDR3 is TGCGCCAGCAGTAGGGGGGGAAGTTCACCCCTCCACTTT. This translates into CASSRGGSSPLHF. The J gene is TRBJ1-6, the V gene TRBV5-1, with D possibly being TRBD1 (6 bases). Trimming took off 5 bases at V and 9 bases at J, with 12 bases between the two ends. This CDR3 has 13 residues. Per the germline V gene, CDR1 is SGHRS and CDR2 is YFSETQ.